One T cell receptor beta chain is described in this entry. What it recognizes is unknown. This CDR3 spans 14 amino acids. Germline CDR1 and CDR2: LNHDA and SQIVND (reference sequence). The germline V and J ends were trimmed by 1 base and 4 bases, with 10 bases remaining between them. Measured with immunoSEQ multiplex PCR; TCRdb has only the in-frame clones, and not every one. The sample lists roughly 100,000 clones; 91% were seen once. This record comes from a study of T cell responses to AZD1222 COVID-19 vaccine. Study-wide results and limits: White British people made up most donors, females outnumbered males, and clonal diversity was possibly underestimated.

This chain connects TRBV19 to TRBJ1-1; D is perhaps TRBD1 (6 bases). The receptor was derived from an adult in good health. This sample comprised peripheral blood, obtained on day 0 of AZD1222 vaccination. The CDR3 DNA reads TGTGCCAGTAGTATAGGGGGGCGCTTCACTGAAGCTTTCTTT. Translation gives CASSIGGRFTEAFF.